The table lists the clone carrying this TCR beta chain with a few counts. Its antigen is unknown. CDR1 is MGHRA and CDR2 is YSYEKL in the germline V gene. The CDR3 runs to 15 residues. Between the trimmed V and J ends, which lost 4 bases and 0 bases, there was a span of 12 bases. This sample is drawn from a study of T-cell memory formation after mild COVID-19. For the study at large: Largely donor-specific TCR clusters were found.

TCRalpha and TCRbeta libraries used 5'RACE with constant-segment primers and UMIs. TCRdb fed the 5' RACE reads into MiXCR, producing one record per CDR3 protein. The table has some 330,000 distinct CDR3 sequences, around 21% seen once. Study-level findings and limits: Among CD4+ contracting clones, most were CM and EM, and CD8+ ones EMRA.

V gene TRBV4-1 combines with J gene TRBJ1-1; D is perhaps TRBD1 (5 bases). The receptor's source is an adult woman who had mild COVID-19 (a few samples of this study predate the infection). Cell type and time point are not known. The sequenced sample consisted of PBMCs or a T cell subset sorted from them (not recorded which). In DNA, the CDR3 is TGCGCCAGCAGCCGAGTGACGGGACTGAACACTGAAGCTTTCTTT. Translated, it gives CASSRVTGLNTEAFF.